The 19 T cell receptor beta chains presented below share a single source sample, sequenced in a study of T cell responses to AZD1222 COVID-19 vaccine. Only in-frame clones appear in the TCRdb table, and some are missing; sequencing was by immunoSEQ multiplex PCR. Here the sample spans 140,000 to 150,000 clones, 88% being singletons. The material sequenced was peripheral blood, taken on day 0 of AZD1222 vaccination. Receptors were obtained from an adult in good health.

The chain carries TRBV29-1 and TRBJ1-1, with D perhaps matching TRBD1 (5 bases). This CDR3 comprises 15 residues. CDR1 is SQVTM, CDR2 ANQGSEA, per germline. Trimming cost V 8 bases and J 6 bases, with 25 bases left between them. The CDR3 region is CSPASLQGVGAEAFF. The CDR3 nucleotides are TGCAGCCCCGCTTCCCTTCAAGGGGTAGGGGCTGAAGCTTTCTTT.

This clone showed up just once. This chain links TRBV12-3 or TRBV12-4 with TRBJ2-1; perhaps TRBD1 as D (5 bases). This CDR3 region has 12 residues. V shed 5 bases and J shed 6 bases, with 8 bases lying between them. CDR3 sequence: CASSTTVNEQFF. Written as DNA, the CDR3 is TGTGCCAGCAGTACGACAGTCAATGAGCAGTTCTTC.

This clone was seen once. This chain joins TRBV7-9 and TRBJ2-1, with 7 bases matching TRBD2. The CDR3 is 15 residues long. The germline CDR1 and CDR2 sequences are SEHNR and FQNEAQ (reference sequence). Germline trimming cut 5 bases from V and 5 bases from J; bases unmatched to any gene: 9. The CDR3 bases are TGTGCCAGCAGCCCTGGGGCGGCGGGGGACAATGAGCAGTTCTTC. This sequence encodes CASSPGAAGDNEQFF.

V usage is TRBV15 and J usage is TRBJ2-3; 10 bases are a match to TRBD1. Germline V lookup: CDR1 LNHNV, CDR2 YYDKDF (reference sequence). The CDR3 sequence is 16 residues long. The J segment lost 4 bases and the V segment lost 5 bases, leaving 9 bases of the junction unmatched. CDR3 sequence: CATSRRDRGRADTQYF. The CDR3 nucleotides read TGTGCCACCAGCCGCCGGGACAGGGGACGTGCAGATACGCAGTATTTT.

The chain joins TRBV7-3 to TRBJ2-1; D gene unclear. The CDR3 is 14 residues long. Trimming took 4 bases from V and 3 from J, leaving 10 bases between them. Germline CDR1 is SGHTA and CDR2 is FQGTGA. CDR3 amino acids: CASSSGFNYNEQFF. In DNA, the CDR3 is TGTGCCAGCAGCTCCGGCTTTAACTACAATGAGCAGTTCTTC.

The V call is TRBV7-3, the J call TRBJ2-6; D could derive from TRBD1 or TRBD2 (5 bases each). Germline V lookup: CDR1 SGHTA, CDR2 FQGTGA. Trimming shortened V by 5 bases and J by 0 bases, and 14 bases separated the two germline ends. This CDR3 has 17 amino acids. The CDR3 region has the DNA TGTGCCAGCAGCCCCCAGGGAGTATACTCTGGGGCCAACGTCCTGACTTTC. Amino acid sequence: CASSPQGVYSGANVLTF. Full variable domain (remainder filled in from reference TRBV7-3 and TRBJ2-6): GAGVSQTPSNKVTEKGKYVELRCDPISGHTALYWYRQSLGQGPEFLIYFQGTGAADDSGLPNDRFFAVRPEGSVSTLKIQRTERGDSAVYLCASSPQGVYSGANVLTFGAGSRLTVL.

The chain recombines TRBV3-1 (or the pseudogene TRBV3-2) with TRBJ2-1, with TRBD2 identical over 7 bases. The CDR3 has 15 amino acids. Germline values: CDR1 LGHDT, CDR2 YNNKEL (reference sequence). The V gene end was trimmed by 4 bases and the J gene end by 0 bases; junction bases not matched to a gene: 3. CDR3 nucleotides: TGTGCCAGCAGCCGCGGGGGAACCTCCTACAATGAGCAGTTCTTC. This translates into CASSRGGTSYNEQFF.

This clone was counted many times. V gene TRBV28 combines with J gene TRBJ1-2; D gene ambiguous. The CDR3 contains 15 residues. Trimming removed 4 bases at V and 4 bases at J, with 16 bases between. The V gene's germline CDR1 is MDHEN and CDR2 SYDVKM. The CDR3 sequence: CASSWGPSGPYGYTF. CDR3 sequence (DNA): TGTGCCAGCAGTTGGGGTCCAAGCGGGCCCTATGGCTACACCTTC.

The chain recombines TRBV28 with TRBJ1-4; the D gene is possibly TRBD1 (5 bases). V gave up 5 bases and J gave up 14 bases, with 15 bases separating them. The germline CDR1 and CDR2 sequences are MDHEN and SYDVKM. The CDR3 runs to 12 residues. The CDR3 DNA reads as TGTGCCAGCAGTCCCCCAGGGAAGGGTCTGTTTTTT. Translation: CASSPPGKGLFF.

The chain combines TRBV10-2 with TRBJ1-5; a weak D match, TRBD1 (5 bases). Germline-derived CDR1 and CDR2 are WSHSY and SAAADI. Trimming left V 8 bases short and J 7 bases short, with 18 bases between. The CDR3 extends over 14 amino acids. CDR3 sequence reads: CASGRGPQPQPQHF. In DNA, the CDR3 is TGCGCCAGCGGTAGGGGTCCCCAGCCCCAGCCCCAGCATTTT.

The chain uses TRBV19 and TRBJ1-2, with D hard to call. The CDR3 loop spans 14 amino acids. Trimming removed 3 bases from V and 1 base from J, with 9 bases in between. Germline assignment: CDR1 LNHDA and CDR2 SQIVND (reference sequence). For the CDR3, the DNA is TGTGCCAGTAGTATCGAGGTACTTAACTATGGCTACACCTTC. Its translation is CASSIEVLNYGYTF.

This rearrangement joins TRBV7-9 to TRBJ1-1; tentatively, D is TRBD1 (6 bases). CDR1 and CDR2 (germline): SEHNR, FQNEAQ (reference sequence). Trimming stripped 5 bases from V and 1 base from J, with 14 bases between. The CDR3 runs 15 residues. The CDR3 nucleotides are TGTGCCAGCAGCGCCCGGGACACCCCGAACACTGAAGCTTTCTTT. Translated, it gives CASSARDTPNTEAFF.

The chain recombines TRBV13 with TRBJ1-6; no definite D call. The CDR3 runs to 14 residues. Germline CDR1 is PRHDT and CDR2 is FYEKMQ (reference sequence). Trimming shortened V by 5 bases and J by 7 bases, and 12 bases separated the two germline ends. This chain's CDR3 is CASSPVSLNSPLHF. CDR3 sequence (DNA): TGTGCCAGCAGCCCCGTTTCCTTGAATTCACCCCTCCACTTT.

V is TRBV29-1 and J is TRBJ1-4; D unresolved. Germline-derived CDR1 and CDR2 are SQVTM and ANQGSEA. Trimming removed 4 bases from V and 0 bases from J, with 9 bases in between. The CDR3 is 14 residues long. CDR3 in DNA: TGCAGCGTTGCCGTATACGCAACTAATGAAAAACTGTTTTTT. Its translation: CSVAVYATNEKLFF.

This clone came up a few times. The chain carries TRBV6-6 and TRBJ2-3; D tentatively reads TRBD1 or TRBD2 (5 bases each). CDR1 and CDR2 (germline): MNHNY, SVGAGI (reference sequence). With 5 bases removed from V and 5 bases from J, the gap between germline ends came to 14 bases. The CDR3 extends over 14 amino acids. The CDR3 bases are TGTGCCAGCAGTCCCGGGGCCCGTAGAGATACGCAGTATTTT. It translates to CASSPGARRDTQYF.

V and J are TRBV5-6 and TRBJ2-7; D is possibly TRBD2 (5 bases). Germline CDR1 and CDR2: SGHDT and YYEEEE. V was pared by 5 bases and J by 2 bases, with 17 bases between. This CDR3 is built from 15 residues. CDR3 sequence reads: CASRPSPGLTYEQYF. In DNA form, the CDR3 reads TGTGCCAGCAGGCCTAGCCCCGGACTGACCTACGAGCAGTACTTC.

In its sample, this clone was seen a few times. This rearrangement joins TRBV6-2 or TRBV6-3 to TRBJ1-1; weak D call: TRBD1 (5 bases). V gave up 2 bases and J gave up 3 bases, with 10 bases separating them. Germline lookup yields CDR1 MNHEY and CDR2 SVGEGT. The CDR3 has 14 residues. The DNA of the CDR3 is TGTGCCAGCAGTTACAGGATCAGGGACACTGAAGCTTTCTTT. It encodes CASSYRIRDTEAFF.

CDR3 region: CASSLGTEGPGYF. CDR3 bases: TGTGCCAGCAGCTTAGGGACGGAGGGGCCGGGGTACTTC. J is TRBJ2-5 and V is TRBV7-2, with D maybe TRBD2 (6 bases). Trimming shortened V by 1 base and J by 13 bases, and 16 bases separated the two germline ends. The CDR3 sequence is 13 residues long. Looked up from germline, CDR1 is SGHTA and CDR2 is FQGNSA.

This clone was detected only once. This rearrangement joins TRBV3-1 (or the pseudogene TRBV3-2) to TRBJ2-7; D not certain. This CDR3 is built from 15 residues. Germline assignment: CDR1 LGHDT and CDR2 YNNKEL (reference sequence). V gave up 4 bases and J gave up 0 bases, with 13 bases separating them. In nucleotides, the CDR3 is TGTGCCAGCAGCCCCCGGCCGGAATCCTCCTACGAGCAGTACTTC. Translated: CASSPRPESSYEQYF.